This T cell receptor beta chain was sequenced during a study of blood T cell repertoires in COVID-19. The germline V gene encodes CDR1 WNHNN and CDR2 SYGVQD (reference sequence). J was trimmed by 0 bases and V by 4 bases; bases with no gene match: 1. The CDR3 is 15 amino acids. This clone appeared a few times. Using immunoSEQ multiplex PCR, the repertoire was profiled, and TCRdb retains in-frame clones only, with some absent. Here the sample spans about 200,000 clones, more than 75% being singletons. J is TRBJ2-2 and V is TRBV10-1; the match to TRBD1 covers 8 bases. The material sequenced was peripheral blood. The origin of this receptor is a man aged 55 to 70 with acute or convalescent COVID-19. The CDR3 is CASSVTGANTGELFF. For the CDR3, the DNA is TGCGCCAGCAGTGTGACAGGGGCGAACACCGGGGAGCTGTTTTTT.